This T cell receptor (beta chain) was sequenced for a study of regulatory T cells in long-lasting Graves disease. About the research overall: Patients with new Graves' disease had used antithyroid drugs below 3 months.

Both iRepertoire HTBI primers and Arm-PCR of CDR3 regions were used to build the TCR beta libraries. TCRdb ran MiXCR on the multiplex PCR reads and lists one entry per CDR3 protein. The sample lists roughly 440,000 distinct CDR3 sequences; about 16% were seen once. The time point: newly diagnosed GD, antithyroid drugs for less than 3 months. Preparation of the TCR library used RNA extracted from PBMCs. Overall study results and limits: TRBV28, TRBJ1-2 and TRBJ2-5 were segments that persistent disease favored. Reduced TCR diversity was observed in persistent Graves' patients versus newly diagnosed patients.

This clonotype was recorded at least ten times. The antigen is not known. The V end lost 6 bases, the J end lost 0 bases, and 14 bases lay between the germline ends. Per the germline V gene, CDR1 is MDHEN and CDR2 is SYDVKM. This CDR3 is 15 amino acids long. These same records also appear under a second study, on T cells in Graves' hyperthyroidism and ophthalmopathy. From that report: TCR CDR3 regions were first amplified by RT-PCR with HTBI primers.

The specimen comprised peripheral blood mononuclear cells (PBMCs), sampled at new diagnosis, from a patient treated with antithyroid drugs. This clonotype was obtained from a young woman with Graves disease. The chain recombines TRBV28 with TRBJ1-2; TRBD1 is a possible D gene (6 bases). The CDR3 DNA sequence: TGTGCCAGCAGCACTCCGTGGACAGCTAACTATGGCTACACCTTC. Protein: CASSTPWTANYGYTF.